This TCR beta chain is from a study of blood T cell repertoires in COVID-19 (dated by TCRdb to 2019 to 2021). Some background on the complete study: Samples from collaborators originated in the United States, Italy and Spain and spanned both the acute and convalescent phases of COVID-19. The prospective study material was composed of cDNA or gDNA derived from T cells, B-cell-depleted T cells, or PBMCs. A freely available public database, intended as a resource for researchers studying the immune response to SARS-CoV-2, is where the repertoires were released. Samples came from the ongoing ImmuneRACE study (first 160 participants) plus 1,254 subjects from 6 global collaborators. Sample metadata almost always included a de-identified subject ID, COVID-19 status, age in years and sex. Subjects who had been exposed to COVID-19, were actively infected with it, or had recovered from it provided the deeply sampled blood TCRbeta repertoires that made up the dataset. Where HLA class I and class II types were available, the types were taken from metadata supplied by the sample provider, not from assay-based typing. Results the study describes overall, beyond this receptor: The amount of clinical and demographic metadata varied by source and participant and was provided uncurated.

As regards this clone: The target of this receptor is not known. Qualities for individual bases were not recorded, and no much larger clone is one base off.

The collaborating institutions used their own protocols to collect whole blood in K2EDTA tubes. For TCRbeta analysis, collaborators shipped samples as frozen whole blood, isolated PBMCs, or DNA extracted from either of those sample types. TCRbeta CDR3 regions were amplified from genomic DNA by means of the immunoSEQ Assay, a bias-controlled multiplex PCR. The published analysis was carried out like this. The number of nucleated cells in each sample was estimated by amplification of reference gene primers within the assay. Sequence reads were collapsed and filtered to measure the absolute abundance of every unique TCRbeta CDR3 rearrangement. For each sample, productive Simpson clonality was calculated as the square root of Simpson's diversity index over productive rearrangements. Entries here come from immuneACCESS through TCRdb and include only in-frame sequences with V and J called. Some clones fail to appear in such tables; in the studies checked, an unresolved V gene covers under half of the shortfall, and the cause of the remainder is unknown. V and J calls and clone size are copied from that table; D and trimming were computed from the DNA. The sample yields 85,000 to 100,000 clones; roughly 89% were counted once. The ten most abundant clones make up 27% of the sample.

The receptor was derived from a man aged 50 to 59 with active or convalescent COVID-19. Specimen: peripheral blood.

The nucleotide sequence is TGCGCCAGCACCCGGACAGGGCTCAACACCGGGGAGCTGTTTTTT. Translated, it reads CASTRTGLNTGELFF. The chain joins TRBV5-1 to TRBJ2-2; 8 junctional bases match TRBD1. From the cysteine up to the phenylalanine, the CDR3 has a length of 15 residues. The retained sequence is limited to the CDR3, 45 bases, with the frame set at the first base. Trimming leaves V shorter by 6 bases and J shorter by 2 bases, with the junction holding 6 bases beyond the gene matches. For CDR1 and CDR2, the germline V gene lists SGHRS and YFSETQ.